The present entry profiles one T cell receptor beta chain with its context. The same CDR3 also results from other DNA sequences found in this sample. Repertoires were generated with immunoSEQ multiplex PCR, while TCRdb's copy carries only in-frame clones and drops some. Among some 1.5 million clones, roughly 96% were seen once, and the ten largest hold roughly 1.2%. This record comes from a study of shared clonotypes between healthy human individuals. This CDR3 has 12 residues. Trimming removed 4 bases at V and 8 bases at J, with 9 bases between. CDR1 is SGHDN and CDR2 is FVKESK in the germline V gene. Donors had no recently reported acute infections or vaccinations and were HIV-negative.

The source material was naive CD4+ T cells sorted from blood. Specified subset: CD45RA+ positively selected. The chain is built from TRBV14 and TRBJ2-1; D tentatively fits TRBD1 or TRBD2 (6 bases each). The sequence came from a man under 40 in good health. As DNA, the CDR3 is TGTGCCAGCAGCCTTAGGGGGGATGAGCAGTTCTTC. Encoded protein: CASSLRGDEQFF.